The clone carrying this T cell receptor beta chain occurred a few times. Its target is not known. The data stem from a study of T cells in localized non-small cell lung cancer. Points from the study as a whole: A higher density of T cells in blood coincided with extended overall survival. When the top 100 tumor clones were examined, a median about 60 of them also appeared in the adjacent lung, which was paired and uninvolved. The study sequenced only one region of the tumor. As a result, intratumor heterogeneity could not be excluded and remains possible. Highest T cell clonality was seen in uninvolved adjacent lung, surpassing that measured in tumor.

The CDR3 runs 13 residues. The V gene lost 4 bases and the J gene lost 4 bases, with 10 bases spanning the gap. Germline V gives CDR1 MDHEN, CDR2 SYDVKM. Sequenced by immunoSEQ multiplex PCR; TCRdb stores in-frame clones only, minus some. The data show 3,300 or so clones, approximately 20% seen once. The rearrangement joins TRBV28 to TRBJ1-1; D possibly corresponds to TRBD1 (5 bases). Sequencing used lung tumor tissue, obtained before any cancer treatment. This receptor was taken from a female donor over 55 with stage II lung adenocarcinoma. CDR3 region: CASSSGRGTEAFF. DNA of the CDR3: TGTGCCAGCAGTTCGGGTAGGGGCACTGAAGCTTTCTTT.